These 9 T cell receptor beta chains originate from one sample sequenced in a study of read filtering for tumor transcriptome and immune sequencing. This library used roughly 430 ng RNA and molecular barcoded adaptors spanning alpha/delta and beta/gamma chains. Each CDR3 protein gets one entry after TCRdb re-called the reads with MiXCR. The sample has around 23,000 distinct CDR3 sequences; roughly 22% are singletons. Material for sequencing was a population of CD138-negative cells sorted from bone marrow. The receptors stem from a donor aged 40 or older with multiple myeloma.

This clonotype showed up many times. The V and J genes are TRBV10-3 and TRBJ2-6, with 9 bases matching TRBD1. The CDR3 covers 17 residues. The trim removed 5 bases at V and 0 bases at J, leaving 5 bases unmatched. Germline V gene lookup returns CDR1 ENHRY and CDR2 SYGVKD. The CDR3 DNA sequence: TGTGCCATCAGTACCGGGACAGGGAGCTCTGGGGCCAACGTCCTGACTTTC. Its protein is CAISTGTGSSGANVLTF.

The V and J genes are TRBV28 and TRBJ1-2, with D unresolved. V was cut by 3 bases and J by 0 bases, with 5 bases left in between. Germline V lookup: CDR1 MDHEN, CDR2 SYDVKM. The CDR3 contains 13 residues. This CDR3 is CASSFLANYGYTF. CDR3 DNA sequence: TGTGCCAGCAGTTTTCTAGCTAACTATGGCTACACCTTC.

This clonotype was counted many times. The chain joins TRBV28 to TRBJ1-1; tentative D call: TRBD1 (6 bases). The CDR3 runs 15 residues. V lost 2 bases, J lost 4 bases, and 14 bases lay in between. Germline lookup yields CDR1 MDHEN and CDR2 SYDVKM. CDR3 protein: CASSLVGAGSTEAFF. DNA for the CDR3: TGTGCCAGCAGTTTAGTGGGGGCCGGGAGCACTGAAGCTTTCTTT. Full variable domain (rest looked up from reference TRBV28 and TRBJ1-1): DVKVTQSSRYLVKRTGEKVFLECVQDMDHENMFWYRQDPGLGLRLIYFSYDVKMKEKGDIPEGYSVSREKKERFSLILESASTNQTSMYLCASSLVGAGSTEAFFGQGTRLTVV.

This clonotype was recorded many times. The V gene is TRBV7-2, the J gene TRBJ2-7; D is perhaps TRBD2 (5 bases). Germline CDR1 is SGHTA and CDR2 is FQGNSA. The CDR3 covers 16 residues. The ends were cut back, 1 base at V and 7 bases at J, with 20 bases in the middle. The CDR3 reads CASSLEPADHRGEQYF. The CDR3 nucleotides are TGTGCCAGCAGCTTAGAGCCAGCGGATCATAGAGGGGAGCAGTACTTC.

The chain links TRBV28 to TRBJ1-5; tentatively, D is TRBD1 (6 bases). Trimming removed 6 bases at V and 1 base at J, with 13 bases between. Germline loops: CDR1 MDHEN, CDR2 SYDVKM. This CDR3 contains 15 residues. This CDR3 reads CASRIGGASNQPQHF. CDR3 coding DNA: TGTGCCAGCAGGATAGGGGGTGCCAGCAATCAGCCCCAGCATTTT.

The table lists this clonotype with a few counts. The chain couples TRBV20-1 to TRBJ2-1; 16 bases match TRBD2. This CDR3 contains 17 residues. The germline V gene encodes CDR1 DFQATT and CDR2 SNEGSKA (reference sequence). Trimming cost V 0 bases and J 7 bases; bases outside gene matches: 6. The CDR3 reads CSARDEGLAGGANEQFF. CDR3 nucleotide sequence: TGCAGTGCTAGAGATGAGGGACTAGCGGGGGGGGCAAATGAGCAGTTCTTC.

Regarding this clonotype: A much larger clone is a single base away; this may be a read error. V usage is TRBV2 and J usage is TRBJ2-5; 7 bases align to TRBD2. This CDR3 region has 15 residues. From germline, CDR1 is SNHLY and CDR2 FYNNEI. The ends lost 1 base at V and 4 bases at J; junction bases unmatched: 6. The CDR3 loop is CASSEDGGSGETQYF. DNA for the CDR3: TGTGCCAGCAGTGAAGACGGGGGGTCCGGAGAGACCCAGTACTTC.

This chain links TRBV29-1 with TRBJ1-1; unclear D gene. CDR3 length: 13 amino acids. Germline CDR1 SQVTM, CDR2 ANQGSEA. V gave up 4 bases and J gave up 1 base, with 10 bases separating them. CDR3 DNA sequence: TGCAGCGTTGTGGCGGCTGGGAACACTGAAGCTTTCTTT. Translated, it gives CSVVAAGNTEAFF.

This clonotype has at least ten counts. This chain uses TRBV29-1 with TRBJ2-1; 14 bases map to TRBD2. Germline V CDR1 and CDR2: SQVTM, ANQGSEA. The CDR3 is 14 amino acids. Trimming cost V 7 bases and J 7 bases; bases outside gene matches: 6. The CDR3 reads CSGQTSGGGNEQFF. DNA of the CDR3: TGCAGCGGCCAGACTAGCGGGGGGGGGAATGAGCAGTTCTTC.